This T cell receptor beta chain appears in the sequencing data of a study of T-cell memory formation after mild COVID-19 (dated by TCRdb to about 2021). Study-level background: TCR sequence clusters from the two donors were largely donor specific. T-cell clones expanding and contracting after mild COVID-19 in a couple of donors were tracked by longitudinal TCRalpha and TCRbeta repertoire sequencing. Two young, previously healthy adult volunteers, one female and one male, were included in the cohort.

According to the germline V gene, CDR1 reads SGDLS and CDR2 reads YYNGEE. Its CDR3 holds 14 amino acids, cysteine through phenylalanine. Just CDR3 DNA is preserved here, 42 bases in frame from base 1. The junction carries 10 bases between V and J, which are trimmed by 0 bases and 4 bases respectively. Concerning this clonotype: The antigen it recognizes is unknown. Base qualities are not provided; no much larger clone lies one nucleotide away.

Ficoll-Paque density gradient centrifugation was the method used to isolate PBMCs. What the study reported, not specific to this receptor: Contracting CD4+ clones turned up mainly in the CM and EM memory subsets, whereas EMRA was where CD8+ clones were enriched. From day 15 to 85, contracting clones showed balanced CD4/CD8 phenotypes, whereas a second wave of clones that expanded from day 15 to 37 leaned towards CD4+. SARS-CoV-2 specificity of the second-wave clones peaking on day 37 was not confirmed. The detection of some responding clones in pre-infection memory suggests that pre-existing cross-reactive memory T cells joined the SARS-CoV-2 response. The study covered only a couple of mild cases, and larger cohorts including severe cases with pre-infection samples were considered necessary.

Sequencing relied on an Illumina NovaSeq 6000. TCRalpha and TCRbeta cDNA libraries were built by 5'RACE with constant-segment primers, adding sample barcodes and unique molecular identifiers. Trizol reagent was used to extract RNA from every sample. Library amplification was performed in two PCR steps, and a second sample barcode and Illumina TruSeq adapters were introduced in the second step. The libraries were sequenced on an Illumina NovaSeq using 2 x 150 bp paired-end reads. As for the original processing: Demultiplexing of reads and collapsing into UMI-guided consensus sequences were performed with migec v1.2.7. Using mixcr v2.1.11, UMI consensuses were aligned to TRA and TRB V and J templates and then assembled into clonotypes. Clonotypes were classified as expanded or contracted when called significant by both edgeR and NoisET, with noise models trained on biological replicates. For edgeR calls, the thresholds were a false discovery rate-adjusted p below 0.01 and a log2 fold-change of 1. As an exploratory analysis of dynamics, max-normalized trajectories of the 1000 most abundant clonotypes were examined with PCA combined with hierarchical clustering. Each responding clone was given a CD4 or CD8 phenotype based on the CD4+ and CD8+ repertoires, which had been sequenced separately. Starting from the raw public reads, TCRdb applied fastp trimming at Q25, assembled clones with MiXCR and retained in-frame beta chains. Every distinct CDR3 protein forms one entry, paired with its most common genes and DNA. These V and J calls originate from TCRdb's pipeline instead of the authors' own analysis. This sample has about 430,000 distinct CDR3 sequences in its table, and more than 20% of those were observed once. The top ten clonotypes cover roughly 8.7% of the sample.

Sample: PBMCs or a T cell subset sorted from them (not recorded which). The rearranged segments are TRBV9 and TRBJ1-2, and TRBD1 may be the D gene, going by 6 matching bases. The TCR originated in an adult woman who had mild COVID-19 (a few samples of this study predate the infection). The sample titles of this study are shuffled in the database, so cell type and time point are left out; the donor was told from shared clones. The CDR3 amino acid sequence is: CASSVEGEGYGYTF. The sequence in DNA is TGTGCCAGCAGCGTAGAGGGGGAAGGCTATGGCTACACCTTC. With all but the CDR3 taken from the reference TRBV9 and TRBJ1-2 genes, the full variable domain is: DSGVTQTPKHLITATGQRVTLRCSPRSGDLSVYWYQQSLDQGLQFLIQYYNGEERAKGNILERFSAQQFPDLHSELNLSSLELGDSALYFCASSVEGEGYGYTFGSGTRLTVV.